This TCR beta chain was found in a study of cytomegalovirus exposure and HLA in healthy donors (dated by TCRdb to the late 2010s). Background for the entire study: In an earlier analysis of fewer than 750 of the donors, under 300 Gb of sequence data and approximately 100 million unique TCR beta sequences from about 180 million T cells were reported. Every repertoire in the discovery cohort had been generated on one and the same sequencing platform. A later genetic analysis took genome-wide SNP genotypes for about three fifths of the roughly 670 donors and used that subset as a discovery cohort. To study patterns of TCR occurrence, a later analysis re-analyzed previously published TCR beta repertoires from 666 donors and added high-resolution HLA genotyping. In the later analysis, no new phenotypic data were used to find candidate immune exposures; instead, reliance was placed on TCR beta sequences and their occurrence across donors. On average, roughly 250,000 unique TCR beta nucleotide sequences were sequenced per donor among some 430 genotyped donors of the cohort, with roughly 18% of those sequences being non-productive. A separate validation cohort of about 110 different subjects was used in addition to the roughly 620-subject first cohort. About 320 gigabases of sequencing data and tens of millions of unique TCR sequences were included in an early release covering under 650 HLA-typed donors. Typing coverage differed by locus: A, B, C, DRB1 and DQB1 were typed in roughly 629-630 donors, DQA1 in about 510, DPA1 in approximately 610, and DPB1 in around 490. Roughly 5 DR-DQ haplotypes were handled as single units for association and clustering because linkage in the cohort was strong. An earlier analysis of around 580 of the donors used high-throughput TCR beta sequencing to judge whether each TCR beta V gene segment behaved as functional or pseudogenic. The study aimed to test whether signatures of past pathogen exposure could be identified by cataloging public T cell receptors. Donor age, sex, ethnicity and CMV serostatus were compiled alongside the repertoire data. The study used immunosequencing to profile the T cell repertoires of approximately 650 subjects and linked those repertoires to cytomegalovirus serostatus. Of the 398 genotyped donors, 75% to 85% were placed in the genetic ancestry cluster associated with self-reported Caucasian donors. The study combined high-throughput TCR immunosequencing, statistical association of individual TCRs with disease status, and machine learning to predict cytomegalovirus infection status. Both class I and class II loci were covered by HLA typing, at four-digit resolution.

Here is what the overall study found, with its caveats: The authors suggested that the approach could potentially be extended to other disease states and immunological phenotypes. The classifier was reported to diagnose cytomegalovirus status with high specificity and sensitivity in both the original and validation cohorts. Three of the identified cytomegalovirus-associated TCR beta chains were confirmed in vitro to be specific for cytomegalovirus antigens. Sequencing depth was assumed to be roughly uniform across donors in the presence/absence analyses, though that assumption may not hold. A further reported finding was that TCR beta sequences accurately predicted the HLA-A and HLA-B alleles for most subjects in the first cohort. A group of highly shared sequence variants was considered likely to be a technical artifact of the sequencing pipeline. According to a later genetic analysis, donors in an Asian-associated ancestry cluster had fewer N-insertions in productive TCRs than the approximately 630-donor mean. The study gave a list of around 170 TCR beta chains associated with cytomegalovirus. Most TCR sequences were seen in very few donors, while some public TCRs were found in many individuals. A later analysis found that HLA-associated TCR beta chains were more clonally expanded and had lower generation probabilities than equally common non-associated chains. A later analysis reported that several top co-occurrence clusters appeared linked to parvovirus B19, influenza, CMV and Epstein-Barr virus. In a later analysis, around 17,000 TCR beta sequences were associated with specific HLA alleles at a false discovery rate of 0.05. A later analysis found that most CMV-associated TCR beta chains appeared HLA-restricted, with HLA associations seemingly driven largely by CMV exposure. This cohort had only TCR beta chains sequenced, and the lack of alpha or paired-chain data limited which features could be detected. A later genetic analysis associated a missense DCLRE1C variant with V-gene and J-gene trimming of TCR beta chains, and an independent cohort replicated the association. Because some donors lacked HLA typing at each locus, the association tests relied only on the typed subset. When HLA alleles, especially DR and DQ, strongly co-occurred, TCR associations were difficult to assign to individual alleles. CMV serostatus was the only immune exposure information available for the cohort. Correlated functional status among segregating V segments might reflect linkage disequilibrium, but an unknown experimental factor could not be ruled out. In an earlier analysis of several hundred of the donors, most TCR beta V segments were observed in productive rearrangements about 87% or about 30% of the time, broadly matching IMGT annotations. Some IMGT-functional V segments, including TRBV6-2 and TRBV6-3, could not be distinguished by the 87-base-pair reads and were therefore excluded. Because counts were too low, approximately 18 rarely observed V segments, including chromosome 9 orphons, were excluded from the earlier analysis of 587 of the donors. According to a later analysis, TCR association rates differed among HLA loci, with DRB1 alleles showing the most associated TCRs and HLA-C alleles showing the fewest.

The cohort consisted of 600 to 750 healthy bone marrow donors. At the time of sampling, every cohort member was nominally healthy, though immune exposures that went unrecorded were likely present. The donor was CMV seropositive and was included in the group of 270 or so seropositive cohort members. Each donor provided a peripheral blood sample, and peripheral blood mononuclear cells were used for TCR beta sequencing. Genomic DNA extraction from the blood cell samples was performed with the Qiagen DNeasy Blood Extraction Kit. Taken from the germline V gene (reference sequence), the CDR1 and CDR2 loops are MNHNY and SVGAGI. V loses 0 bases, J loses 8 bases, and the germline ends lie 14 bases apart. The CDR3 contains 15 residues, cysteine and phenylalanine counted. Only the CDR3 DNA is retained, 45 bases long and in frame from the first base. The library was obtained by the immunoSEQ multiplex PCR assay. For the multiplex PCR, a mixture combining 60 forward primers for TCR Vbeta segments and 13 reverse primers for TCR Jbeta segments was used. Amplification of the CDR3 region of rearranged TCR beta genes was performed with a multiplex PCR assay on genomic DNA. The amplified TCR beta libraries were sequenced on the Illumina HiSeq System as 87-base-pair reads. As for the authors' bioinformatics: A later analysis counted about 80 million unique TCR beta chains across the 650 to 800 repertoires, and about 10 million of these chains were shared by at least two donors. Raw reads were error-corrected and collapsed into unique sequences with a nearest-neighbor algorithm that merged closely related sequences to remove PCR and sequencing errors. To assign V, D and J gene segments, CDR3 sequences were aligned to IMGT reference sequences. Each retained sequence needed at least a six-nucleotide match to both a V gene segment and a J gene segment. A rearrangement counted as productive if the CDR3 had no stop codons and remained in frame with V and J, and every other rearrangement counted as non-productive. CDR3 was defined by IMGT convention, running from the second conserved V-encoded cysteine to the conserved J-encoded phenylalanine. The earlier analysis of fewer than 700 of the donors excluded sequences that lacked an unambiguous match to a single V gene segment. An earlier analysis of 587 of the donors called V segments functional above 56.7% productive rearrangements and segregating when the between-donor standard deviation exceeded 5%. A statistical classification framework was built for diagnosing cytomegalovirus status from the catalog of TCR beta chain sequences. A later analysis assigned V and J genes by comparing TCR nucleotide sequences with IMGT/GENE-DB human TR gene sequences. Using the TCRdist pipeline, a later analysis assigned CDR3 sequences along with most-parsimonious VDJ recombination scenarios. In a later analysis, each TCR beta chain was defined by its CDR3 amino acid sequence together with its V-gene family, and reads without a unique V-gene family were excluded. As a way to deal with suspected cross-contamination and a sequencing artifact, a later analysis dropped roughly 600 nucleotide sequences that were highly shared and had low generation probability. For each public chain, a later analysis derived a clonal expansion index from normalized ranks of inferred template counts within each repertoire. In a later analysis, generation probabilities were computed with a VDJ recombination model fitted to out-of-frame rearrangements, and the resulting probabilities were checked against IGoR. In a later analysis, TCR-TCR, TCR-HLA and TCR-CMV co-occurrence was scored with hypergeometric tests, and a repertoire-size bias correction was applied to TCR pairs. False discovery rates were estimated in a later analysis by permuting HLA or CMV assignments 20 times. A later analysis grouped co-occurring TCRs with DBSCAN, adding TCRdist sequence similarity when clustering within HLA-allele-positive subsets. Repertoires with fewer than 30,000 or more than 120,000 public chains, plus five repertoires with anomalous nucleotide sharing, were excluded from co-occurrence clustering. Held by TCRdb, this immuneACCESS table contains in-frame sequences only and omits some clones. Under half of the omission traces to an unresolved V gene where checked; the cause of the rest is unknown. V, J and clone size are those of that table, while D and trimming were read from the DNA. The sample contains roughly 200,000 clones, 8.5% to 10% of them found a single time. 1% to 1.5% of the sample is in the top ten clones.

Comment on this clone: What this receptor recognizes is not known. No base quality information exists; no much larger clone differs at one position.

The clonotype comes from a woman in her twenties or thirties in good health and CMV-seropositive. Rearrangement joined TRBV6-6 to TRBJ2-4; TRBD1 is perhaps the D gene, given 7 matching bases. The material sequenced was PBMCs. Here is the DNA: TGTGCCAGCAGTTACTCCGGAGGGGGCTTGGACATTCAGTACTTC. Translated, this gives CASSYSGGGLDIQYF.